The 7 T cell receptor beta chains in this list originate from one sample, sequenced in a study of response to subunit inactivated influenza vaccine. TCRdb reanalysed the RT-PCR reads using MiXCR and keeps one entry per CDR3 protein. The top ten clones hold approximately 10% of a sample with roughly 780,000 distinct CDR3 sequences, around a sixth of them seen once. The sample consisted of PBMCs from blood, taken 5 days after vaccination. All receptors derive from a man aged 45 to 65 who received an inactivated influenza vaccine.

The V call is TRBV10-1, the J call TRBJ2-2; D could derive from TRBD1 or TRBD2 (5 bases each). The V and J ends lost 6 bases and 3 bases respectively, with 14 bases between them. This CDR3 has 15 amino acids. In germline, CDR1 is WNHNN, CDR2 SYGVQD (reference sequence). The DNA for the CDR3 is TGCGCCAGCAGCCACGGGGACGGCTACACCGGGGAGCTGTTTTTT. This gives the protein CASSHGDGYTGELFF.

This clonotype appeared a few times. The chain joins TRBV18 to TRBJ2-7; no definite D call. Germline V CDR1 and CDR2: KGHSH, LQKENI. The CDR3 is made up of 13 amino acids. The V end was cut by 3 bases, the J end by 6 bases, with 12 bases between. The CDR3 loop is CASSPGSVREQYF. CDR3 DNA sequence: TGTGCCAGCTCACCGGGCTCCGTCCGCGAGCAGTACTTC.

This clonotype was counted at least ten times. This chain joins TRBV29-1 and TRBJ1-1, with D hard to call. This CDR3 comprises 12 residues. Germline V gives CDR1 SQVTM, CDR2 ANQGSEA. The V gene lost 4 bases and the J gene lost 1 base, with 7 bases spanning the gap. The CDR3: CSVAVGNTEAFF. For the CDR3, the DNA is TGCAGCGTTGCGGTTGGGAACACTGAAGCTTTCTTT.

This clonotype came up once. This rearrangement joins TRBV20-1 to TRBJ2-1; D not certain. Germline CDR1 and CDR2: DFQATT and SNEGSKA (reference sequence). This CDR3 has 13 residues. V shed 6 bases and J shed 0 bases, with 9 bases lying between them. The CDR3 protein is CSAMESSYNEQFF. The CDR3 region has the DNA TGCAGTGCCATGGAAAGCTCCTACAATGAGCAGTTCTTC.

The chain couples TRBV10-3 to TRBJ1-6, with D possibly TRBD1 on 6 matching bases. The CDR3 sequence is 14 residues long. The germline V and J ends were trimmed by 10 bases and 9 bases, with 19 bases remaining between them. CDR1 and CDR2 from the germline V gene are ENHRY and SYGVKD. The CDR3 DNA follows: TGTGCCACCCGAATGGAGGGGGTTTCTTCACCCCTCCACTTT. Protein sequence: CATRMEGVSSPLHF.

This clonotype was picked up many times. The chain employs TRBV29-1 and TRBJ1-2; unclear D gene. Germline V gives CDR1 SQVTM, CDR2 ANQGSEA. CDR3 size: 13 residues. V was clipped by 3 bases and J by 6 bases, with 14 bases between them. CDR3 coding DNA: TGCAGCGTTGAGGTTGCAAACCGGGATGGCTACACCTTC. This gives the protein CSVEVANRDGYTF.

This clonotype was observed a handful of times. The chain is built from TRBV29-1 and TRBJ2-7; the match to TRBD1 covers 7 bases. V dropped 5 bases and J dropped 4; count of bases not matched to a gene: 2. CDR3 length equals 11 residues. Germline loops: CDR1 SQVTM, CDR2 ANQGSEA. The CDR3 DNA sequence: TGCAGCGTTTTACAGGGGTACGAGCAGTACTTC. Amino acids: CSVLQGYEQYF.